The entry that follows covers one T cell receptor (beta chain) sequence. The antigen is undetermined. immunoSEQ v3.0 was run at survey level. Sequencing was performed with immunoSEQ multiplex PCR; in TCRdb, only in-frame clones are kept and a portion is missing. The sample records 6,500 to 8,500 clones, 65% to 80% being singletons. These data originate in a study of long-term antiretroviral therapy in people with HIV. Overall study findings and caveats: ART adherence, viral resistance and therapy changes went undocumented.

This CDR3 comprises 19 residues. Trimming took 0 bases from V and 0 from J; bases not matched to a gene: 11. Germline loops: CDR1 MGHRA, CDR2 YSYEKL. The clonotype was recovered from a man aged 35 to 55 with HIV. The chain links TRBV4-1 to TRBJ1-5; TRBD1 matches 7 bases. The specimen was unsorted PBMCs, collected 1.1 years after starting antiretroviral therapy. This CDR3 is CASSQDLPGGMNSNQPQHF. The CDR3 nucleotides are TGCGCCAGCAGCCAAGATCTACCAGGGGGTATGAATAGCAATCAGCCCCAGCATTTT.